This entry features one T cell receptor beta chain sequence. Antigen specificity is unknown. Method: immunoSEQ multiplex PCR; TCRdb's copy keeps in-frame clones and lacks some. This repertoire shows about 90,000 clones, about 85% found once; its top ten account for around 4.5%. Germline CDR1 SGHNT, CDR2 YYREEE (reference sequence). The ends lost 4 bases at V and 4 bases at J; junction bases unmatched: 9. The CDR3 consists of 17 residues. This sample was taken from a study of identifying expanded T cells in peripheral blood. Whole-study results and caveats: Technical replicates showed roughly 1.2 changed clones; two weeks approximately 15; four weeks 19. Two-week clone count variance significantly increased as total template count grew.

Healthy donors had no documented immune events, such as infections, while sampled. The TCR was taken from a person between 18 and 69 years old in good health. The V call is TRBV5-4, the J call TRBJ2-3, with TRBD2 matching 13 bases. Sequencing used blood. In nucleotides, the CDR3 is TGTGCCAGCAGCCCGGGACTAGCGGGGTCCGGGGCAGATACGCAGTATTTT. Protein product: CASSPGLAGSGADTQYF.